This T cell receptor (beta chain) was recovered during a study of identifying expanded T cells in peripheral blood. Sequenced by immunoSEQ multiplex PCR; TCRdb stores in-frame clones only, minus some. The table lists about 110,000 clones, about nine tenths of them singletons. J was trimmed by 3 bases and V by 7 bases; bases with no gene match: 2. In germline, CDR1 is MNHEY, CDR2 SVGAGI. This CDR3 is 12 amino acids long. No infections or other immune events were documented during collection. The rearrangement joins TRBV6-5 to TRBJ2-7; 8 bases match TRBD1. This sequence originates from a person aged 18 to 75 in good health. The sample was blood. Here the CDR3 reads CASKGTGYEQYF. In DNA form, the CDR3 reads TGTGCCAGCAAAGGGACAGGCTACGAGCAGTACTTC.